The rows below give T cell receptor beta chains drawn from one sample of a study of blood T cell repertoires in COVID-19. The protocol was immunoSEQ multiplex PCR, while the TCRdb copy is restricted to in-frame clones and leaves out a portion. The sample contains about 270,000 clones, 85% to 90% of which appear only once. Sequencing was performed on PBMCs or T cells enriched from blood (not recorded which). These receptors were obtained from a woman aged 25 to 39 with acute COVID-19. The CDR3 runs from the conserved cysteine through the conserved F or W. Fields, in order: V gene, D gene, J gene, clone size, CDR3 DNA, CDR3 protein. A D gene is named only where the DNA matches it firmly. Rows may omit the clone size; those that give it use once, few, many or a size class.

v_call: TRBV12-3/TRBV12-4
d_call: NA
j_call: TRBJ1-1
clone_size: NA
cdr3_nt: TGTGCCAGCAGTATGGGACAGAACACTGAAGCTTTCTTT
cdr3_aa: CASSMGQNTEAFF

v_call: TRBV18
d_call: TRBD1
j_call: TRBJ2-1
clone_size: NA
cdr3_nt: TGTGCCAGCTCACCCGGGACAGGGGGCAATGAGCAGTTCTTC
cdr3_aa: CASSPGTGGNEQFF

v_call: TRBV20-1
d_call: NA
j_call: TRBJ1-2
clone_size: NA
cdr3_nt: TGCAGTGCCGTAACAGAGTATGGCTACACCTTC
cdr3_aa: CSAVTEYGYTF

v_call: TRBV15
d_call: TRBD1
j_call: TRBJ1-4
clone_size: NA
cdr3_nt: TGTGCCACCAGCAGACAGGGGGCTGGCCTTGCAACTAATGAAAAACTGTTTTTT
cdr3_aa: CATSRQGAGLATNEKLFF

v_call: TRBV7-9
d_call: TRBD1
j_call: TRBJ2-2
clone_size: NA
cdr3_nt: TGTGCCAGCAGCTTTAGGTTGGACAGGGGTCTCACCGGGGAGCTGTTTTTT
cdr3_aa: CASSFRLDRGLTGELFF

v_call: TRBV4-1
d_call: NA
j_call: TRBJ2-7
clone_size: NA
cdr3_nt: TGCGCCAGCAGCCAAGAACCTTGGCAGGTATCCTACGAGCAGTACTTC
cdr3_aa: CASSQEPWQVSYEQYF

v_call: TRBV7-2
d_call: NA
j_call: TRBJ2-2
clone_size: once
cdr3_nt: TGTGCCAGCAGCCCTGGGGGCCCCTCCACCGGGGAGCTGTTTTTT
cdr3_aa: CASSPGGPSTGELFF

v_call: TRBV7-9
d_call: TRBD1
j_call: TRBJ1-6
clone_size: NA
cdr3_nt: TGTGCCAGCAGCTTTTCGTCCCGGGACAGGGACTCACCCCTCCACTTT
cdr3_aa: CASSFSSRDRDSPLHF

v_call: TRBV9
d_call: NA
j_call: TRBJ2-2
clone_size: NA
cdr3_nt: TGTGCCAGCAGCGTAGTACAGATACCATACCCCGCGAACACCGGGGAGCTGTTTTTT
cdr3_aa: CASSVVQIPYPANTGELFF

v_call: TRBV19
d_call: TRBD1
j_call: TRBJ1-2
clone_size: NA
cdr3_nt: TGTGCCAGTAGTATTTCGACAGGGCCCTATCCCAGTGGCTACACCTTC
cdr3_aa: CASSISTGPYPSGYTF

v_call: TRBV10-1
d_call: TRBD2
j_call: TRBJ2-1
clone_size: NA
cdr3_nt: TGCGCCAGCAGACGCCAGACTAGCGGGGTTTACAATGAGCAGTTCTTC
cdr3_aa: CASRRQTSGVYNEQFF

v_call: TRBV19
d_call: NA
j_call: TRBJ1-4
clone_size: NA
cdr3_nt: TGTGCCAGTACCGCGGGGCGCACTAATGAAAAACTGTTTTTT
cdr3_aa: CASTAGRTNEKLFF

v_call: TRBV19
d_call: TRBD1
j_call: TRBJ2-6
clone_size: NA
cdr3_nt: TGTGCCAGTAGTGGACAGGGTGCTGGGGCCAACGTCCTGACTTTC
cdr3_aa: CASSGQGAGANVLTF

v_call: TRBV3-1/TRBV3-2
d_call: NA
j_call: TRBJ2-5
clone_size: NA
cdr3_nt: TGTGCCAGCAGACGCACGGGGGAGACCCAGTACTTC
cdr3_aa: CASRRTGETQYF

v_call: TRBV3-1/TRBV3-2
d_call: TRBD1
j_call: TRBJ1-4
clone_size: NA
cdr3_nt: TGTGCCAGCAGCCAAGAGGGACAGGGGACTAATGAAAAACTGTTTTTT
cdr3_aa: CASSQEGQGTNEKLFF

v_call: TRBV24-1
d_call: TRBD2
j_call: TRBJ2-1
clone_size: NA
cdr3_nt: TGTGCCACCAGTGATTTGGGTACTAGCGGGCTCTCCTTGGGGGAGCAGTTCTTC
cdr3_aa: CATSDLGTSGLSLGEQFF

v_call: TRBV27
d_call: NA
j_call: TRBJ2-2
clone_size: NA
cdr3_nt: TGTGCCAGCAGTTTGGCCCCAGGGGTATCCGGGGAGCTGTTTTTT
cdr3_aa: CASSLAPGVSGELFF

v_call: TRBV9
d_call: TRBD2
j_call: TRBJ2-1
clone_size: NA
cdr3_nt: TGTGCCAGCAGCGTACTAGCGGGAGGGTACAATGAGCAGTTCTTC
cdr3_aa: CASSVLAGGYNEQFF

v_call: TRBV6-5
d_call: TRBD1
j_call: TRBJ2-1
clone_size: once
cdr3_nt: TGTGCCAGCAGTCCCGACAGGGGGCTCTACAATGAGCAGTTCTTC
cdr3_aa: CASSPDRGLYNEQFF

v_call: TRBV4-2
d_call: TRBD1
j_call: TRBJ1-5
clone_size: NA
cdr3_nt: TGTGCCAGCAGCCTAGCAGGGGGACAGCACAATCAGCCCCAGCATTTT
cdr3_aa: CASSLAGGQHNQPQHF

v_call: TRBV3-1/TRBV3-2
d_call: NA
j_call: TRBJ2-1
clone_size: NA
cdr3_nt: TGTGCCAGCAGCCAAGCGGGAACCTACAATGAGCAGTTCTTC
cdr3_aa: CASSQAGTYNEQFF

v_call: TRBV7-8
d_call: NA
j_call: TRBJ2-2
clone_size: NA
cdr3_nt: TGTGCCAGCAGCTTAGACAGAAACACCGGGGAGCTGTTTTTT
cdr3_aa: CASSLDRNTGELFF

v_call: TRBV5-6
d_call: NA
j_call: TRBJ2-7
clone_size: NA
cdr3_nt: TGTGCCAGCAGCTCACGGACCGGGAGCTCCTACGAGCAGTACTTC
cdr3_aa: CASSSRTGSSYEQYF

v_call: TRBV29-1
d_call: NA
j_call: TRBJ2-5
clone_size: NA
cdr3_nt: TGCAGCGCCGCAGGGGCGGGCGAGACTCAGTACTTC
cdr3_aa: CSAAGAGETQYF

v_call: TRBV6-5
d_call: NA
j_call: TRBJ2-7
clone_size: NA
cdr3_nt: TGTGCCAGCAGAAGGGCCCAGGGGCGTTACGAGCAGTACTTC
cdr3_aa: CASRRAQGRYEQYF

v_call: TRBV3-1/TRBV3-2
d_call: NA
j_call: TRBJ2-7
clone_size: NA
cdr3_nt: TGTGCCAGCACCCAACGAGGAGCGGGCGGCTACGAGCAGTACTTC
cdr3_aa: CASTQRGAGGYEQYF

v_call: TRBV7-6
d_call: NA
j_call: TRBJ1-3
clone_size: NA
cdr3_nt: TGTGCCAGCAGCTTAAGCGGAAACACCATATATTTT
cdr3_aa: CASSLSGNTIYF

v_call: TRBV4-1
d_call: NA
j_call: TRBJ2-1
clone_size: NA
cdr3_nt: TGCGCCAGCAGCCAAGATCGCCCCTCTTTGCGGGACTGGGACAATGAGCAGTTCTTC
cdr3_aa: CASSQDRPSLRDWDNEQFF

v_call: TRBV3-1/TRBV3-2
d_call: NA
j_call: TRBJ2-1
clone_size: few
cdr3_nt: TGTGCCAGCAGCTCTTACCGCCACGTCGAGTACAATGAGCAGTTCTTC
cdr3_aa: CASSSYRHVEYNEQFF

v_call: TRBV3-1/TRBV3-2
d_call: NA
j_call: TRBJ2-3
clone_size: NA
cdr3_nt: TGTGCCAGCAGCCAAGGCGGTGGTGTTTTTGAGCAGTATTTT
cdr3_aa: CASSQGGGVFEQYF

v_call: TRBV27
d_call: NA
j_call: TRBJ2-3
clone_size: NA
cdr3_nt: TGTGCCAGTCTCCACCCCCCCGGGGATACGCAGTATTTT
cdr3_aa: CASLHPPGDTQYF

v_call: TRBV29-1
d_call: TRBD2
j_call: TRBJ2-2
clone_size: NA
cdr3_nt: TGCAGCGTTTCCAGCGGGAAAGGGACCGGGGAGCTGTTTTTT
cdr3_aa: CSVSSGKGTGELFF

v_call: TRBV28
d_call: TRBD2
j_call: TRBJ2-1
clone_size: NA
cdr3_nt: TGTGCCAGCAGTAAGGAATTACTAGCGACCCTCTACAATGAGCAGTTCTTC
cdr3_aa: CASSKELLATLYNEQFF

v_call: TRBV6-6
d_call: TRBD1
j_call: TRBJ1-5
clone_size: few
cdr3_nt: TGTGCCAGCAGTAACGCCCGGGACAGGGACAATCAGCCCCAGCATTTT
cdr3_aa: CASSNARDRDNQPQHF

v_call: TRBV21-1
d_call: NA
j_call: TRBJ2-7
clone_size: NA
cdr3_nt: TGTGCCAGCAGCAAATCCCGGACTAGCGGGAGGAAGGAGGACGAGCAGTACTTC
cdr3_aa: CASSKSRTSGRKEDEQYF

v_call: TRBV5-6
d_call: NA
j_call: TRBJ2-5
clone_size: few
cdr3_nt: TGTGCCAGCAGCTTCGAAGAGACCCAGTACTTC
cdr3_aa: CASSFEETQYF

v_call: TRBV11-2
d_call: NA
j_call: TRBJ2-3
clone_size: NA
cdr3_nt: TGTGCCAGCAGCTTAGGGACAGTTACCCGCACAGATACGCAGTATTTT
cdr3_aa: CASSLGTVTRTDTQYF

v_call: TRBV2
d_call: TRBD2
j_call: TRBJ2-2
clone_size: NA
cdr3_nt: TGTGCCAGCAGTGAAGTAGGGCGGGGGACGAACACCGGGGAGCTGTTTTTT
cdr3_aa: CASSEVGRGTNTGELFF

v_call: TRBV5-1
d_call: NA
j_call: TRBJ2-5
clone_size: NA
cdr3_nt: TGCGCCAGCAGCTTAAACATAGGAGCTCAAGAGACCCAGTACTTC
cdr3_aa: CASSLNIGAQETQYF

v_call: TRBV11-1
d_call: TRBD1
j_call: TRBJ1-3
clone_size: NA
cdr3_nt: TGTGCCAGCACCGGCCGGGACAGGGGATCTGGAAACACCATATATTTT
cdr3_aa: CASTGRDRGSGNTIYF

v_call: TRBV10-3
d_call: TRBD2
j_call: TRBJ2-7
clone_size: NA
cdr3_nt: TGTGCCATCAGTGACTCTGCGAGCGGGAGGGGTAAGAACGAGCAGTACTTC
cdr3_aa: CAISDSASGRGKNEQYF

v_call: TRBV10-3
d_call: NA
j_call: TRBJ2-7
clone_size: NA
cdr3_nt: TGTGCCCATCAGGAGGGCTCGTCCTACGAGCAGTACTTC
cdr3_aa: CAHQEGSSYEQYF

v_call: TRBV15
d_call: TRBD2
j_call: TRBJ2-7
clone_size: NA
cdr3_nt: TGTGCCACCAGCAGAGACCTTCTAGCGGGAGGATTTAGAGAGCAGTACTTC
cdr3_aa: CATSRDLLAGGFREQYF

v_call: TRBV30
d_call: NA
j_call: TRBJ1-5
clone_size: once
cdr3_nt: TGTGCCTGGAGCCGGGACAACAATCAGCCCCAGCATTTT
cdr3_aa: CAWSRDNNQPQHF

v_call: TRBV9
d_call: TRBD2
j_call: TRBJ2-2
clone_size: NA
cdr3_nt: TGTGCCAGCAGCCTGAGCGGGAGGGCCCCCACCGGGGAGCTGTTTTTT
cdr3_aa: CASSLSGRAPTGELFF

v_call: TRBV27
d_call: NA
j_call: TRBJ1-1
clone_size: NA
cdr3_nt: TGTGCCAGCAGTTTCCGGGGTGGTTTCACTGAAGCTTTCTTT
cdr3_aa: CASSFRGGFTEAFF

v_call: TRBV5-6
d_call: NA
j_call: TRBJ1-5
clone_size: NA
cdr3_nt: TGTGCCAGCACCGTTACAGGCATAAATCAGCCCCAGCATTTT
cdr3_aa: CASTVTGINQPQHF

v_call: TRBV7-3
d_call: TRBD1
j_call: TRBJ2-2
clone_size: NA
cdr3_nt: TGTGCCAGCAGCCCAACCGGGACAGGGAACACCGGGGAGCTGTTTTTT
cdr3_aa: CASSPTGTGNTGELFF

v_call: TRBV11-3
d_call: NA
j_call: TRBJ2-2
clone_size: NA
cdr3_nt: TGTGCCAGCAGCTTAGAGGAGAGGACGAACACCGGGGAGCTGTTTTTT
cdr3_aa: CASSLEERTNTGELFF